The 17 T cell receptor beta chains listed next were all sequenced from one sample in a study of T cell responses to AZD1222 COVID-19 vaccine. Libraries were prepared by immunoSEQ multiplex PCR; TCRdb keeps only in-frame clonotypes and omits some of them. Of tens of thousands of clones in the sample, about 90% were seen once. The sample here was peripheral blood, taken 28 days after the second AZD1222 dose. All receptors derive from an adult who received the AZD1222 COVID-19 vaccine.

This clone was observed a few times. The chain is built from TRBV2 and TRBJ2-2; maybe TRBD2 (6 bases). The CDR3 runs to 15 residues. Trimming took 1 base from V and 8 from J, leaving 14 bases between them. The germline V gene has CDR1 SNHLY and CDR2 FYNNEI. The CDR3 DNA follows: TGTGCCAGCAGTGAAGAGTGGAGGGTCGCTGGGGAGCTGTTTTTT. The encoded protein is CASSEEWRVAGELFF.

This chain joins TRBV5-1 and TRBJ2-3, with a weak D call TRBD1 (6 bases). Trimming pared 4 bases from V and 5 bases from J, leaving 8 bases between. This CDR3 comprises 12 residues. Germline V gene lookup returns CDR1 SGHRS and CDR2 YFSETQ. For the CDR3, the DNA is TGCGCCAGCAGCGCAGGGGTAGATACGCAGTATTTT. It encodes CASSAGVDTQYF. Full variable domain (remainder filled in from reference TRBV5-1 and TRBJ2-3): KAGVTQTPRYLIKTRGQQVTLSCSPISGHRSVSWYQQTPGQGLQFLFEYFSETQRNKGNFPGRFSGRQFSNSRSEMNVSTLELGDSALYLCASSAGVDTQYFGPGTRLTVL.

The rearrangement joins TRBV6-5 to TRBJ1-3; the D gene is possibly TRBD1 (5 bases). CDR1 is MNHEY and CDR2 is SVGAGI in the germline V gene. This CDR3 is 16 amino acids long. Trimming took off 0 bases at V and 0 bases at J, with 9 bases between the two ends. In DNA form, the CDR3 reads TGTGCCAGCAGTTACTCCGGGACTCACTCTGGAAACACCATATATTTT. This sequence encodes CASSYSGTHSGNTIYF.

V is TRBV2 and J is TRBJ1-4; 9 bases fit TRBD1. The length of the CDR3 is 14 residues. V lost 7 bases to trimming and J lost 7 bases; unmatched junction nucleotides: 7. Germline assignment: CDR1 SNHLY and CDR2 FYNNEI. CDR3 in amino acids: CASTDRGGSEKLFF. CDR3 sequence (DNA): TGTGCCAGCACCGACAGGGGGGGAAGTGAAAAACTGTTTTTT.

The chain links TRBV7-9 to TRBJ1-1; D remains unclear. CDR1 SEHNR and CDR2 FQNEAQ come from the germline V gene (reference sequence). The CDR3 consists of 14 residues. The V end lost 2 bases, the J end lost 0 bases, and 7 bases lay between the germline ends. The CDR3 bases are TGTGCCAGCAGCTTACAGGCCCTGAACACTGAAGCTTTCTTT. It yields the protein CASSLQALNTEAFF.

The chain carries TRBV5-1 and TRBJ2-3, with D possibly TRBD2 on 5 matching bases. Trimming stripped 3 bases from V and 5 bases from J, with 16 bases between. The CDR3 spans 15 residues. From germline, CDR1 is SGHRS and CDR2 YFSETQ. The DNA for the CDR3 is TGCGCCAGCAGCTCCCACGACGGGGTTGGAGATACGCAGTATTTT. Translated, it gives CASSSHDGVGDTQYF. The full variable domain, its missing parts supplied by reference TRBV5-1 and TRBJ2-3, is KAGVTQTPRYLIKTRGQQVTLSCSPISGHRSVSWYQQTPGQGLQFLFEYFSETQRNKGNFPGRFSGRQFSNSRSEMNVSTLELGDSALYLCASSSHDGVGDTQYFGPGTRLTVL.

The genes are TRBV7-3 and TRBJ1-1; the D is unclear. The germline gives CDR1 SGHTA, CDR2 FQGTGA. Trimming removed 2 bases at V and 0 bases at J, with 4 bases between. The CDR3 sequence is 13 residues long. CDR3 region: CASSLGMNTEAFF. The CDR3 DNA sequence: TGTGCCAGCAGCTTAGGTATGAACACTGAAGCTTTCTTT. The full variable domain, rest sourced from reference TRBV7-3 and TRBJ1-1, is GAGVSQTPSNKVTEKGKYVELRCDPISGHTALYWYRQSLGQGPEFLIYFQGTGAADDSGLPNDRFFAVRPEGSVSTLKIQRTERGDSAVYLCASSLGMNTEAFFGQGTRLTVV.

Note on this clone: Germline and junction disagree at one end, which may indicate a read error. This chain connects TRBV25-1 to TRBJ1-1, with 8 bases identical to TRBD1. The CDR3 runs to 12 residues. The germline V gene has CDR1 MGHDK and CDR2 SYGVNS. The DNA of the CDR3 is TGTGCCAGCAGTGAAGGACAGGGCAGCCCCCTCTTT. It translates to CASSEGQGSPLF.

The chain carries TRBV11-3 and TRBJ2-3; the D call may be TRBD1 or TRBD2 (7 bases each). Germline CDR1 is SGHNT and CDR2 is YENEEA. V shed 4 bases and J shed 5 bases, with 22 bases lying between them. The CDR3 is 17 residues long. CDR3 loop: CASSSPYRGWGGDTQYF. The CDR3 coding sequence is TGTGCCAGCAGCTCCCCTTACAGGGGATGGGGGGGAGATACGCAGTATTTT. The entire variable domain, with the rest obtained from reference TRBV11-3 and TRBJ2-3, is as follows: EAGVVQSPRYKIIEKKQPVAFWCNPISGHNTLYWYLQNLGQGPELLIRYENEEAVDDSQLPKDRFSAERLKGVDSTLKIQPAELGDSAVYLCASSSPYRGWGGDTQYFGPGTRLTVL.

V is TRBV19 and J is TRBJ2-1; the match to TRBD2 covers 10 bases. This CDR3 contains 15 residues. Looked up from germline, CDR1 is LNHDA and CDR2 is SQIVND (reference sequence). V was clipped by 2 bases and J by 7 bases; unmatched bases: 5. DNA for the CDR3: TGTGCCAGTAGTATAATAGCGGGGGGAAGGAATGAGCAGTTCTTC. Encoded protein: CASSIIAGGRNEQFF. The entire variable domain, with the rest obtained from reference TRBV19 and TRBJ2-1, is as follows: DGGITQSPKYLFRKEGQNVTLSCEQNLNHDAMYWYRQDPGQGLRLIYYSQIVNDFQKGDIAEGYSVSREKKESFPLTVTSAQKNPTAFYLCASSIIAGGRNEQFFGPGTRLTVL.

This chain connects TRBV7-8 to TRBJ2-7; D might be TRBD1 (5 bases). CDR3 length: 16 residues. CDR1 is SGHVS, CDR2 FQNEAQ, per germline. The V end was cut by 1 base, the J end by 9 bases, with 22 bases between. In DNA, the CDR3 is TGTGCCAGCAGCTTAGGAGCTGGACACCGGAGCAATGGGCAGTACTTC. As protein: CASSLGAGHRSNGQYF.

The V call is TRBV9, the J call TRBJ2-1, with a tentative D call TRBD2 (6 bases). The V gene's germline CDR1 is SGDLS and CDR2 YYNGEE. This CDR3 is 14 amino acids long. V lost 4 bases and J lost 8, with 16 bases in between. The chain's CDR3 is CASSLPGGSHEQFF. CDR3 nucleotide sequence: TGTGCCAGCAGCCTCCCCGGAGGGAGCCATGAGCAGTTCTTC.

The chain carries TRBV27 and TRBJ1-2; TRBD1 aligns across 8 bases. This CDR3 has 13 amino acids. Germline trimming cut 3 bases from V and 7 bases from J; bases unmatched to any gene: 4. The germline V gene encodes CDR1 MNHEY and CDR2 SMNVEV (reference sequence). CDR3 DNA: TGTGCCAGCAGTTTTTTGGGGACAGGTGGCTACACCTTC. Translating it yields CASSFLGTGGYTF.

This chain links TRBV5-1 with TRBJ2-3; D call uncertain. Trimming pared 0 bases from V and 2 bases from J, leaving 10 bases between. This CDR3 is 15 amino acids long. CDR1 and CDR2 (germline): SGHRS, YFSETQ. The CDR3 is CASSLDGPFTDTQYF. The CDR3 coding sequence is TGCGCCAGCAGCTTGGATGGACCCTTCACAGATACGCAGTATTTT. Variable domain in full (rest from reference TRBV5-1 and TRBJ2-3): KAGVTQTPRYLIKTRGQQVTLSCSPISGHRSVSWYQQTPGQGLQFLFEYFSETQRNKGNFPGRFSGRQFSNSRSEMNVSTLELGDSALYLCASSLDGPFTDTQYFGPGTRLTVL.

The chain carries TRBV4-3 and TRBJ2-3, with D possibly TRBD2 on 6 matching bases. The CDR3 totals 16 residues. V was cut by 0 bases and J by 4 bases, with 14 bases left in between. Germline CDR1 and CDR2: LGHNA and YSLEER. CDR3 region: CASSQDWEDWADTQYF. CDR3 bases: TGCGCCAGCAGCCAAGATTGGGAGGATTGGGCAGATACGCAGTATTTT.

The chain links TRBV2 to TRBJ2-7; 7 bases are a match to TRBD1. V shed 3 bases and J 1 base; nucleotides not matched to a gene: 0. This CDR3 has 13 residues. Germline loops: CDR1 SNHLY, CDR2 FYNNEI. The CDR3 loop reads CASSEDRSYEQYF. CDR3 DNA: TGTGCCAGCAGTGAGGACAGGTCCTACGAGCAGTACTTC.

The chain carries TRBV30 and TRBJ1-1; no firm D call. This CDR3 has 12 amino acids. In germline, CDR1 is GTSNPN, CDR2 SVGIG (reference sequence). V lost 5 bases and J lost 1, with 8 bases in between. This CDR3 reads CAWRAQNTEAFF. The CDR3 DNA is TGTGCCTGGCGAGCACAGAACACTGAAGCTTTCTTT.